What follows are 8 T cell receptor beta chains derived from one specimen sequenced in a study of regulatory T cells in long-lasting Graves disease. Indicated time point: persistent/refractory GD, antithyroid drugs over 5 years with positive TRAb. With RNA extracted from PBMCs as input, the TCR library was made. CDR3 regions were amplified by Arm-PCR using iRepertoire HTBI primers to build TCR beta libraries. From the multiplex PCR reads, TCRdb called clonotypes with MiXCR, one entry per CDR3 protein. Among 400,000 or so distinct CDR3 sequences listed, roughly a quarter were seen once. The sequencing used peripheral blood mononuclear cells (PBMCs), collected when the disease was refractory, from a patient treated with antithyroid drugs. These receptors were taken from a female donor with Graves disease.

This clonotype showed up many times. The DNA of the CDR3 is TGTGCCAGCAGCTGGAGTAGACCCACTGAAGCTTTCTTT. Protein: CASSWSRPTEAFF. The genes are TRBV11-2 and TRBJ1-1; D gene ambiguous. The CDR3 is 13 amino acids. CDR1 and CDR2 (germline): SGHAT, FQNNGV. The V and J ends lost 4 bases and 4 bases respectively, with 10 bases between them.

The rearrangement uses TRBV27 and TRBJ1-4; possibly TRBD1 for D (6 bases). Germline values: CDR1 MNHEY, CDR2 SMNVEV (reference sequence). The CDR3 has 15 amino acids. With 10 bases removed from V and 7 bases from J, the gap between germline ends came to 22 bases. CDR3 in DNA: TGTGCCACAGGACAGTCTTGGGGAGGGGGTGAAAAACTGTTTTTT. Protein sequence: CATGQSWGGGEKLFF.

This clonotype was detected only a few times. The gene calls are TRBV6-1 and TRBJ2-3; TRBD2 is a possible D gene (7 bases). Trimming took 5 bases from V and 0 from J, leaving 15 bases between them. There are 16 residues in the CDR3. Per germline, CDR1 MNHNS and CDR2 SASEGT. DNA for the CDR3: TGTGCCAGCAGTACAGGGACTACCTCTAGCACAGATACGCAGTATTTT. This translates into CASSTGTTSSTDTQYF.

This clonotype was seen only a few times. The V gene is TRBV20-1, the J gene TRBJ1-2; 8 nucleotides match TRBD1. Germline V lookup: CDR1 DFQATT, CDR2 SNEGSKA (reference sequence). The CDR3 length is 13 residues. V lost 5 bases, J lost 5 bases, and 7 bases stayed unmatched. DNA for the CDR3: TGCAGTGCTGGCAGGGGGCCTCGATATGGCTACACCTTC. It translates to CSAGRGPRYGYTF.

The V gene is TRBV12-3 or TRBV12-4, the J gene TRBJ2-1; TRBD2 aligns across 8 bases. J gave up 7 bases and V 8 bases, and 13 bases lay outside the gene matches. The CDR3 runs to 15 residues. CDR3 bases: TGTGCCAGCCTTTTAGGGAGCGGGAGAGCTAATGAGCAGTTCTTC. It translates to CASLLGSGRANEQFF.

The chain links TRBV9 to TRBJ2-5, with D perhaps assigned TRBD1 or TRBD2 (5 bases each). V lost 0 bases and J lost 1, with 22 bases in between. CDR3 length: 19 residues. Per germline, CDR1 SGDLS and CDR2 YYNGEE. CDR3: CASSVGGSRGRRSQETQYF. DNA for the CDR3: TGTGCCAGCAGCGTAGGTGGTTCGAGGGGACGCCGCAGCCAAGAGACCCAGTACTTC.

This clonotype was picked up many times. The chain joins TRBV7-9 to TRBJ2-5, with D perhaps TRBD1 (5 bases). This CDR3 is 13 amino acids long. V was cut by 5 bases and J by 7 bases, with 14 bases left in between. Germline V gene data show CDR1 as SEHNR and CDR2 as FQNEAQ (reference sequence). The CDR3 is CASSAGLRATQYF. The CDR3 DNA follows: TGTGCCAGCAGCGCAGGGCTAAGGGCGACCCAGTACTTC.

This clonotype has a handful of counts. V is TRBV19 and J is TRBJ2-5; maybe TRBD2 (7 bases). Deletions cut 9 bases from V and 2 bases from J, with 16 bases between. CDR3 length: 14 amino acids. CDR1 and CDR2 (germline): LNHDA, SQIVND (reference sequence). This chain's CDR3 is CARKNREGQETQYF. CDR3 DNA: TGTGCCAGAAAGAACAGGGAGGGTCAAGAGACCCAGTACTTC.